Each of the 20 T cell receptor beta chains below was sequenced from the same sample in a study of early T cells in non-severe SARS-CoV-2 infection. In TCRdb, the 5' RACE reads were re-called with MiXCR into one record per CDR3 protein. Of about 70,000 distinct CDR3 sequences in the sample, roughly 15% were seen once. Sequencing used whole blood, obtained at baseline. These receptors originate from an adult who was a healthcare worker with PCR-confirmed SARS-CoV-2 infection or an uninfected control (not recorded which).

This CDR3 is CSVTSGNQGTQYF. The CDR3 DNA reads as TGCAGCGTGACTAGCGGGAATCAGGGGACCCAGTACTTC. V gene TRBV29-1 combines with J gene TRBJ2-5; 11 positions agree with TRBD2. The CDR3 sequence is 13 residues long. Germline V gene data show CDR1 as SQVTM and CDR2 as ANQGSEA. With 6 bases clipped from V and 7 bases from J, the junction kept 7 bases outside the gene matches.

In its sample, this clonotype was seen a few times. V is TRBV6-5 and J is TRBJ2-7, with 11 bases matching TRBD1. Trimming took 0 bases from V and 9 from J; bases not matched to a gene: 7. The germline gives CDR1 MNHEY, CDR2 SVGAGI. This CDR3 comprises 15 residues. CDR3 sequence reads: CASSYSRDRGKVQYF. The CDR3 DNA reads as TGTGCCAGCAGTTACTCTCGGGACAGGGGGAAAGTGCAGTACTTC.

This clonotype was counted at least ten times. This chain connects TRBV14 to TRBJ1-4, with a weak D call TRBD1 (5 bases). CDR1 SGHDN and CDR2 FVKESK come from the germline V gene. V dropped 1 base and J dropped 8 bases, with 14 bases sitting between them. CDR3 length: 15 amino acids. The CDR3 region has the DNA TGTGCCAGCAGCCAAGCTCTCGGGGCATCCGAAAAACTGTTTTTT. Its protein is CASSQALGASEKLFF.

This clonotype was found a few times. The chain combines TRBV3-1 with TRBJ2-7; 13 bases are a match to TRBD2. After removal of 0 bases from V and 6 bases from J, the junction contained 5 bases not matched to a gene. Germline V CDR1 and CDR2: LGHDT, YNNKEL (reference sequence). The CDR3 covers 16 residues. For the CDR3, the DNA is TGTGCCAGCAGCCAAGATCGGACTAGCGGGAGCCGCGAGCAGTACTTC. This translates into CASSQDRTSGSREQYF.

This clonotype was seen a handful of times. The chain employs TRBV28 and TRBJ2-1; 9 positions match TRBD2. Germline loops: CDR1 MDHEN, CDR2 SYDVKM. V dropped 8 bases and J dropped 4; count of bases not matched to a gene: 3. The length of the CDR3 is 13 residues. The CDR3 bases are TGTGCCAGCCTAGCGGGACTTTACAATGAGCAGTTCTTC. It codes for CASLAGLYNEQFF.

As DNA, the CDR3 is TGCAGCGTTGAAGATGAAACGGTGAAGGGGAGGGATACGCAGTATTTT. Amino acid sequence: CSVEDETVKGRDTQYF. The rearrangement joins TRBV29-1 to TRBJ2-3, with a possible D match to TRBD2 (6 bases). Trimming shortened V by 0 bases and J by 6 bases, and 19 bases separated the two germline ends. The germline CDR1 and CDR2 sequences are SQVTM and ANQGSEA. CDR3 length: 16 amino acids.

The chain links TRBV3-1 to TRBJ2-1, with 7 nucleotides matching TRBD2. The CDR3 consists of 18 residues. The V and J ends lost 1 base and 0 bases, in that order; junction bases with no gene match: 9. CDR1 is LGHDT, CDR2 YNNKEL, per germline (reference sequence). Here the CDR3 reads CASSQVRGGRGSYNEQFF. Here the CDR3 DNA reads TGTGCCAGCAGCCAAGTGAGGGGCGGGAGAGGCTCCTACAATGAGCAGTTCTTC.

CDR3 in amino acids: CASSPIAGGGTDTQYF. CDR3 DNA sequence: TGTGCCAGCAGCCCAATAGCGGGAGGGGGGACAGATACGCAGTATTTT. The rearrangement joins TRBV7-2 to TRBJ2-3; 11 bases agree with TRBD2. Germline V gene data show CDR1 as SGHTA and CDR2 as FQGNSA. V shed 5 bases, J shed 3 bases, and the junction held 7 bases outside the gene matches. The CDR3 extends over 16 amino acids.

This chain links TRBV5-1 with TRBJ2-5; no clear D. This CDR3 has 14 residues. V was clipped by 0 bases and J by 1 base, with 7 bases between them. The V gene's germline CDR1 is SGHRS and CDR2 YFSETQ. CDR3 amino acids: CASSLDITQETQYF. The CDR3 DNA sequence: TGCGCCAGCAGCTTGGACATCACCCAAGAGACCCAGTACTTC. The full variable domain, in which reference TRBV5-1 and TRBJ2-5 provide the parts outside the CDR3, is KAGVTQTPRYLIKTRGQQVTLSCSPISGHRSVSWYQQTPGQGLQFLFEYFSETQRNKGNFPGRFSGRQFSNSRSEMNVSTLELGDSALYLCASSLDITQETQYFGPGTRLLVL.

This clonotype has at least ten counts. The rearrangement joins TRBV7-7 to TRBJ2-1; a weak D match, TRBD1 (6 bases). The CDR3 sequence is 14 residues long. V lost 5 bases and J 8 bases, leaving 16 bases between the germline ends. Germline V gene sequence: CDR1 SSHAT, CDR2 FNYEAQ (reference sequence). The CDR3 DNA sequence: TGTGCCAGCAGCCCTACATCAGGGGACGATGAGCAGTTCTTC. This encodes CASSPTSGDDEQFF. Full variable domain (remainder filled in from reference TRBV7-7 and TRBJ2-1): GAGVSQSPRYKVTKRGQDVTLRCDPISSHATLYWYQQALGQGPEFLTYFNYEAQPDKSGLPSDRFSAERPEGSISTLTIQRTEQRDSAMYRCASSPTSGDDEQFFGPGTRLTVL.

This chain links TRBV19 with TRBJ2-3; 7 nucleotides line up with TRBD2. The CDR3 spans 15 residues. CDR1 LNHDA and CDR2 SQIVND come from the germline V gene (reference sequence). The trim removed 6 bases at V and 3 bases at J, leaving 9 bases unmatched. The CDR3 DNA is TGTGCCAGTAGATCAGGCGGGAGTGCAACAGATACGCAGTATTTT. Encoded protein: CASRSGGSATDTQYF.

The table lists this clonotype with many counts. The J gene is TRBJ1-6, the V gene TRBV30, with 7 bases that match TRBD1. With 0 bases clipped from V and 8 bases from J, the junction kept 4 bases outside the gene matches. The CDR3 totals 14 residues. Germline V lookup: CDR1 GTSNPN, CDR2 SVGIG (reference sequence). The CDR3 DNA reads TGTGCCTGGAGTGTTGACAGGGAATATTCACCCCTCCACTTT. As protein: CAWSVDREYSPLHF. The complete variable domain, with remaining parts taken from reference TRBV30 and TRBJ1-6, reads SQTIHQWPATLVQPVGSPLSLECTVEGTSNPNLYWYRQAAGRGLQLLFYSVGIGQISSEVPQNLSASRPQDRQFILSSKKLLLSDSGFYLCAWSVDREYSPLHFGNGTRLTVT.

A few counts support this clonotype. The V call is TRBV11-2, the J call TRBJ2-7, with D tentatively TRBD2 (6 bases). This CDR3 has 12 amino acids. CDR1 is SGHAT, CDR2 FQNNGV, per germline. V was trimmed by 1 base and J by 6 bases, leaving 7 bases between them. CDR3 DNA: TGTGCCAGCAGCTTAGCGGGGGTCGAGCAGTACTTC. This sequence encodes CASSLAGVEQYF.

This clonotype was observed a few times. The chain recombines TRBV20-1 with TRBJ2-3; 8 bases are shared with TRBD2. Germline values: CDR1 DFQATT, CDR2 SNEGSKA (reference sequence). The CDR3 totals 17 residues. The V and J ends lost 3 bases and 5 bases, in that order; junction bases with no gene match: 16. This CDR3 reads CSARSPLAGGRLDTQYF. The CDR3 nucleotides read TGCAGTGCTAGGTCCCCATTGGCGGGAGGCCGCCTAGATACGCAGTATTTT.

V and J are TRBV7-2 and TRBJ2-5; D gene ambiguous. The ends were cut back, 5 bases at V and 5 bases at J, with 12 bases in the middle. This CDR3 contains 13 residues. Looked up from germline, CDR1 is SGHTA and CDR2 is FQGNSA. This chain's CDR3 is CASSQAWSETQYF. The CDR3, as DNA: TGTGCCAGCAGCCAAGCTTGGTCGGAGACCCAGTACTTC.

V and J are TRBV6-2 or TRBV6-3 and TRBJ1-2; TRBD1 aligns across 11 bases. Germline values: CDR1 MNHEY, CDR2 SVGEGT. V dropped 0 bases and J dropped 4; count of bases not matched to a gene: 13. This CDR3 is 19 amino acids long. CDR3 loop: CASSYSGTGGKGGLYGYTF. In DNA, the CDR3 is TGTGCCAGCAGTTACTCCGGGACAGGGGGAAAAGGAGGACTCTATGGCTACACCTTC.

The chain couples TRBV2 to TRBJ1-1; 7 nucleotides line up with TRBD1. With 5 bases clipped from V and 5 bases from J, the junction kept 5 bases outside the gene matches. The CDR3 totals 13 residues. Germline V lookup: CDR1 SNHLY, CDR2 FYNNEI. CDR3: CASSTGAGTEAFF. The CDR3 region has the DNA TGTGCCAGCAGTACAGGGGCTGGGACTGAAGCTTTCTTT.

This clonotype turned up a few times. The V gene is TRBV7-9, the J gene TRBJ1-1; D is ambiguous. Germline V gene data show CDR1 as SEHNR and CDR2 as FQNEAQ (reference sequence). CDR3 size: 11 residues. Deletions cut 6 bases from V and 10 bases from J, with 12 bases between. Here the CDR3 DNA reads TGTGCCAGCAGGTCCCCGGAGGTAGCTTTCTTT. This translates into CASRSPEVAFF.

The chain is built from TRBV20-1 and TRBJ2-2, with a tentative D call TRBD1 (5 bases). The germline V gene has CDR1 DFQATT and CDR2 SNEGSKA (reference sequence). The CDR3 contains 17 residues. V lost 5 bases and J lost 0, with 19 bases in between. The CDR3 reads CSAAPQVVGTNTGELFF. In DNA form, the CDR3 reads TGCAGTGCTGCGCCACAGGTCGTCGGTACGAACACCGGGGAGCTGTTTTTT.

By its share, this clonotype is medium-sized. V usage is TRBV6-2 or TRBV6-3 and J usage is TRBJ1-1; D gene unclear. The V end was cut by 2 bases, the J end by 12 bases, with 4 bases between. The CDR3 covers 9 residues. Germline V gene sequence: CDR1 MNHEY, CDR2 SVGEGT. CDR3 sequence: CASSYPTFF. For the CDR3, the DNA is TGTGCCAGCAGTTACCCCACTTTCTTT.